The T cell receptor (beta chain) under discussion was sequenced for a study of blood T cell repertoires in COVID-19 (TCRdb year 2020). With respect to the entire study: Collaborator samples came from the United States, Italy and Spain and covered acute and convalescent phases of COVID-19. Where available, HLA class I and class II types were obtained from metadata supplied by the sample provider rather than from assay-based typing. Samples were obtained from the ongoing ImmuneRACE study (first 160 participants) and from roughly 1,300 subjects provided by 6 global collaborators. Deeply sampled blood TCRbeta repertoires from subjects exposed to, actively infected with, or recovered from COVID-19 were included in the dataset. Nearly every sample came with metadata listing a de-identified subject ID, COVID-19 status, age in years and sex. The prospective study material was composed of cDNA or gDNA derived from T cells, B-cell-depleted T cells, or PBMCs. A freely available public database, intended as a resource for researchers studying the immune response to SARS-CoV-2, is where the repertoires were released.

Remarks on this clone: Its cognate antigen has yet to be identified. Base qualities are not recorded, but no much larger clone differs from it by a single base.

Study-level results and caveats: How much clinical and demographic metadata was included differed by source and by participant, and the metadata was provided uncurated.

The immunoSEQ Assay, a bias-controlled multiplex PCR, was used to amplify TCRbeta CDR3 regions from genomic DNA. On the authors' methods: The number of nucleated cells in each sample was estimated from the amplification of reference gene primers within the assay. To quantify the absolute abundance of each unique TCRbeta CDR3 rearrangement, sequence reads were collapsed and filtered. Productive Simpson clonality was computed per sample as the square root of Simpson's diversity index over productive rearrangements. The immuneACCESS repertoire file appears here via TCRdb, limited to in-frame rearrangements. These files lack a portion of the clones; in checked studies, under half of the deficit traces to unresolved V genes, and the cause of the others is not known. V, J and clone size were drawn from that table, and D and trimming were deduced from the DNA. This sample is represented by 250,000 to 350,000 clones; about 86% of them were singletons. Of the sample, 15% to 18% is held by the ten largest clones.

One collaborating source in Seattle enrolled patients during active infection and followed them longitudinally through the course of disease. Each collaborating institution followed its own protocols to collect whole blood in K2EDTA tubes. For TCRbeta analysis, collaborators shipped samples in one of three forms: frozen whole blood, isolated PBMCs, or DNA extracted from either of those sample types. CDR1 SEHNR and CDR2 FQNEAQ were looked up in the germline V gene (reference sequence). Measured from the cysteine to the phenylalanine, the CDR3 is 16 residues long. Just the 48-base CDR3 DNA is kept, in frame starting at base 1. V is trimmed back by 4 bases and J by 5 bases, and the junction contains 10 bases that no gene match accounts for.

The sequenced sample was peripheral blood. The chain links TRBV7-9 with TRBJ1-4, and 7 junction bases match TRBD1. This sequence was found in a person aged 70 to 79 with COVID-19, enrolled during active disease. The CDR3 region reads CASSSVGTEGNEKLFF. The DNA reads TGTGCCAGCAGCTCTGTGGGGACAGAGGGAAATGAAAAACTGTTTTTT.